This T cell receptor beta chain was observed in a study of blood T cell repertoires in COVID-19. Study details: Samples representing acute and convalescent COVID-19 were sourced from the United States, Italy and Spain.

As handled by the study authors: Using reference gene primer amplification, nucleated cell counts were estimated. Sequenced by immunoSEQ multiplex PCR; TCRdb stores in-frame clones only, minus some. V, J and clone size are taken as reported in that table, and D and trimming were inferred from the DNA itself. In the table there are some 130,000 clones, 79% of which are singletons. There are 16 residues in the CDR3. Germline V gives CDR1 SGHTA, CDR2 FQGNSA. Trimming took 2 bases from V and 2 from J; bases not matched to a gene: 3. The V call is TRBV7-2, the J call TRBJ2-6, with TRBD2 matching 7 bases. The sequence was collected from a woman older than 75 with acute or convalescent COVID-19. Sequences were obtained from peripheral blood. Written as DNA, the CDR3 is TGTGCCAGCAGCTTAAGCGGGACTGCTGGGGCCAACGTCCTGACTTTC. Its translation: CASSLSGTAGANVLTF.